The T cell receptor (beta chain) described here comes from a study of CD8 T cells in Susac syndrome. Negative isolation was used for CD8+ and CD4+ T cells and FACS enrichment for TEMRA cells. Trimming removed 10 bases at V and 4 bases at J, with 22 bases between. Germline V gene lookup returns CDR1 LGHDT and CDR2 YNNKEL (reference sequence). The CDR3 is 15 amino acids. This clonotype is a singleton in its sample. Random hexamers were used to reverse transcribe about 0.45 to 1 ug of RNA. A single record per CDR3 protein comes from TCRdb applying MiXCR to the immunoSEQ multiplex PCR reads. In the table there are almost 450,000 distinct CDR3 sequences, 85% of which are singletons.

The specimen was CD8+ T cells from PBMCs. The chain carries TRBV3-1 and TRBJ1-1; D remains unclear. The source is a human donor with multiple sclerosis. The CDR3 region has the DNA TGTGCCACCACCCCCCGGGGTGATTATGGCACTGAAGCTTTCTTT. Encoded protein: CATTPRGDYGTEAFF.